This T cell receptor (beta chain) is drawn from a study of cytomegalovirus exposure and HLA in healthy donors (dated by TCRdb to 2017 to 2019). For the study in its entirety: In an earlier analysis of 550 to 750 of the donors, approximately 260 Gb of sequence data and 100 million or so unique TCR beta sequences from some 170 million T cells were reported. An earlier analysis of some 500 of the donors applied high-throughput TCR beta sequencing to assess whether each TCR beta V gene segment acted as functional or pseudogenic. The number of typed donors differed by locus: about 620-640 for A, B, C, DRB1 and DQB1; some 500 for DQA1; around 580 for DPA1; and about 450 for DPB1. In the later analysis, no new phenotypic data were used to find candidate immune exposures; instead, reliance was placed on TCR beta sequences and their occurrence across donors. The study was designed to test whether signatures of past pathogen exposure could be identified by cataloging public T cell receptors. The genetic ancestry cluster associated with self-reported Caucasian donors included around 76% of the approximately 410 genotyped donors. Donor age, sex, ethnicity and CMV serostatus were compiled together with the repertoire data. Across about 380 genotyped donors of the cohort, an average of about 240,000 unique TCR beta nucleotide sequences per donor were sequenced, and approximately 19% of those sequences were non-productive. Approximately 300 gigabases of sequencing data and 80 million or so unique TCR sequences were included in an early release covering 550 to 650 HLA-typed donors. The study combined high-throughput TCR immunosequencing, statistical association of individual TCRs with disease status, and machine learning to predict cytomegalovirus infection status. Genome-wide SNP genotypes for about 65% of the 666 donors were used in a later genetic analysis, which treated that subset as a discovery cohort. Roughly five DR-DQ haplotypes were handled as single units for association and clustering because linkage in the cohort was strong. In a later analysis, previously published TCR beta repertoires from 600 to 850 donors were re-analyzed and high-resolution HLA genotyping was added so that TCR occurrence patterns could be studied. Both class I and class II loci were covered by HLA typing, at four-digit resolution. The study profiled the T cell repertoires of hundreds of subjects by immunosequencing and related them to cytomegalovirus serostatus. Besides the first cohort of about 730 subjects, a separate validation cohort made up of over a hundred different subjects was used. All discovery cohort repertoires had been generated using a single sequencing platform.

In total, roughly 710 healthy bone marrow donors made up the cohort. All cohort members were sampled while nominally healthy, although unrecorded immune exposures were likely present. The donor was CMV seronegative and was included in the group of under 450 seronegative cohort members. Every donor gave a peripheral blood sample, and the peripheral blood mononuclear cells from that sample were used for TCR beta sequencing. Genomic DNA was extracted from the blood cell samples with the Qiagen DNeasy Blood Extraction Kit. The study at large found these results: Correlated functional status among segregating V segments might be attributable to linkage disequilibrium, but an unknown experimental factor could not be ruled out. According to a later analysis, parvovirus B19, influenza, CMV and Epstein-Barr virus appeared linked to several top co-occurrence clusters. A cluster of highly shared sequence variants was judged likely to be a technical artifact of the sequencing pipeline. When HLA alleles, especially DR and DQ, strongly co-occurred, TCR associations were difficult to assign to individual alleles. In an earlier analysis of some 500 of the donors, most TCR beta V segments appeared in productive rearrangements about 90% or about 30% of the time, broadly matching IMGT annotations. For the cohort, immune exposure information was limited to CMV serostatus. In a later analysis, TCR association rates were found to vary across HLA loci, with the most associated TCRs seen for DRB1 alleles and the fewest for HLA-C alleles. The presence/absence analyses assumed that sequencing depth was roughly uniform across donors, and that assumption may not be true. Only TCR beta chains were sequenced in this cohort, and the absence of alpha or paired-chain data limited detectable features. The classifier was reported to diagnose cytomegalovirus status with high specificity and sensitivity in both the original cohort and the validation cohort. Because counts were too low, roughly 18 rarely observed V segments, including chromosome 9 orphons, were left out of the earlier analysis of 587 of the donors. While some public TCRs were present in many individuals, most TCR sequences turned up only very rarely across donors. According to a later analysis, most CMV-associated TCR beta chains appeared to be HLA-restricted, and the HLA associations seemed to be driven largely by CMV exposure. A few of the identified cytomegalovirus-associated TCR beta chains were confirmed in vitro to be specific for cytomegalovirus antigens. A further reported finding was that TCR beta sequences accurately predicted the HLA-A and HLA-B alleles for most subjects in the first cohort. Some IMGT-functional V segments, including TRBV6-2 and TRBV6-3, could not be distinguished by the 87-base-pair reads and were therefore excluded. At a false discovery rate of 0.05, a later analysis linked approximately 18,000 TCR beta sequences to specific HLA alleles. HLA typing was unavailable for some donors at each locus, so association tests used only the typed subset. V-gene and J-gene trimming of TCR beta chains was associated with a missense DCLRE1C variant in a later genetic analysis, and the association was replicated in an independent cohort. In a later analysis, HLA-associated TCR beta chains were found to be more clonally expanded and to have lower generation probabilities than equally common non-associated chains. It was suggested by the authors that the approach could potentially be generalized to other disease states and immunological phenotypes. The study listed 150 to 200 TCR beta chains as associated with cytomegalovirus. In a later genetic analysis, fewer N-insertions in productive TCRs were reported among donors in an Asian-associated ancestry cluster than the roughly 700-donor mean.

Library creation used the immunoSEQ multiplex PCR assay. The multiplex PCR relied on a mix of 60 forward primers for TCR Vbeta segments and 13 reverse primers for TCR Jbeta segments. A multiplex PCR assay on genomic DNA amplified the CDR3 region of rearranged TCR beta genes. The amplified TCR beta libraries were sequenced on the Illumina HiSeq System as 87-base-pair reads. In the authors' own workflow: Across the 700 or so repertoires, a later analysis counted 80 million or so unique TCR beta chains, around 11 million of which were shared by at least two donors. Raw reads were error-corrected and collapsed into unique sequences with a nearest-neighbor algorithm that merged closely related sequences to remove PCR and sequencing errors. Alignment of CDR3 sequences to IMGT reference sequences was used to assign V, D and J gene segments. For a sequence to be retained, at least a six-nucleotide match to both a V gene segment and a J gene segment was required. A rearrangement counted as productive if the CDR3 had no stop codons and remained in frame with V and J, and every other rearrangement counted as non-productive. Following IMGT convention, CDR3 was defined as the stretch from the second conserved V-encoded cysteine up to the conserved J-encoded phenylalanine. Sequences without an unambiguous match to a single V gene segment were excluded from the earlier analysis of 587 of the donors. In an earlier analysis of around 590 of the donors, a V segment was called functional when productive rearrangements were above 56.7%, and segregating when the standard deviation between donors exceeded 5%. To diagnose cytomegalovirus status from the catalog of TCR beta chain sequences, a statistical classification framework was built. In a later analysis, V and J genes were assigned by comparing TCR nucleotide sequences against IMGT/GENE-DB human TR gene sequences. The TCRdist pipeline was used in a later analysis to assign CDR3 sequences and most-parsimonious VDJ recombination scenarios. In a later analysis, each TCR beta chain was defined by its CDR3 amino acid sequence together with its V-gene family, and reads lacking a unique V-gene family were excluded. To address suspected cross-contamination and a sequencing artifact, a later analysis removed approximately 600 highly shared, low-generation-probability nucleotide sequences. For each public chain, a later analysis derived a clonal expansion index from normalized ranks of inferred template counts within each repertoire. In a later analysis, generation probabilities were computed with a VDJ recombination model fitted to out-of-frame rearrangements, and the resulting probabilities were checked against IGoR. In a later analysis, hypergeometric tests were used to score TCR-TCR, TCR-HLA and TCR-CMV co-occurrence, with a repertoire-size bias correction applied to TCR pairs. False discovery rates were estimated in a later analysis by permuting HLA or CMV assignments 20 times. In a later analysis, co-occurring TCRs were grouped using DBSCAN, and TCRdist sequence similarity was added for clustering within HLA-allele-positive subsets. For co-occurrence clustering, repertoires with fewer than 30,000 or more than 120,000 public chains were excluded, along with five repertoires with anomalous nucleotide sharing. TCRdb retrieved this table from immuneACCESS and kept in-frame rearrangements only. Not all clones are present; in checked studies, unresolved V genes account for under half, and no reason is known for the remainder. V, J and clone size were drawn from that table, and D and trimming were deduced from the DNA. The sample table holds some 130,000 clones, of which 75% to 85% were seen once. The top ten clones comprise over 2.5% of the sample.

From the cysteine up to the phenylalanine, the CDR3 has a length of 16 residues. The entry retains the CDR3 DNA only, 48 bases that are in frame from base 1. CDR1 and CDR2 were assigned from the germline V gene as SGHRS and YFSETQ. V is shortened by 0 bases, J by 0 bases, and the region joining them spans 12 bases. Details on this clone: The antigen it binds to is not known. No base-level quality is on record; no much larger clone is a single base apart.

The clonotype originates from a male donor in good health and CMV-seronegative. The material sequenced was PBMCs. Recombination connected TRBV5-1 to TRBJ1-1; the D gene is perhaps TRBD1, on 5 matching bases. The base sequence is TGCGCCAGCAGCTTGGTTCCAGGGCTCATGAACACTGAAGCTTTCTTT. Translation gives CASSLVPGLMNTEAFF.